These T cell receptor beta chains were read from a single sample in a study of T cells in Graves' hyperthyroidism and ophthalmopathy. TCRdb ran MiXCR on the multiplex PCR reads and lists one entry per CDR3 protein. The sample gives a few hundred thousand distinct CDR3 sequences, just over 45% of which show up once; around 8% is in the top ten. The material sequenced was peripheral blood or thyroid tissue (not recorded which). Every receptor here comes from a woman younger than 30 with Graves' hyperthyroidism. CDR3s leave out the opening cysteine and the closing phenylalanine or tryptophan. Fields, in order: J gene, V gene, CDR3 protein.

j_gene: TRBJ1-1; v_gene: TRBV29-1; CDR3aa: SVDFGQLNTEAF
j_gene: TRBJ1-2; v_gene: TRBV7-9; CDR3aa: ASSHTGTPDGYGYT
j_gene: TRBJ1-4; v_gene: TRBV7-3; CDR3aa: ASSLTLTGTGFEKLF
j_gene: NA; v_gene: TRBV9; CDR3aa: ASSVGAGAPGEQF
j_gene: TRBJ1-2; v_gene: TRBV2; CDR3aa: ASSEEAGSSYT
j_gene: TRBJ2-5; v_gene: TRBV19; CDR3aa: ASSLEGGRETQY
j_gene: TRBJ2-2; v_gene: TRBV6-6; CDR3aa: ASSSGRVGELF
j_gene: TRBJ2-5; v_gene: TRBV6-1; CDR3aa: ASSVSRGETQY
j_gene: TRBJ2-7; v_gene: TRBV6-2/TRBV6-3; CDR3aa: ASNPTGYEQY
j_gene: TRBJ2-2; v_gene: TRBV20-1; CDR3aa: SAREREGMGTGELF
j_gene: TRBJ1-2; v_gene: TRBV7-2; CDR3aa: ASTTGQNDGYT
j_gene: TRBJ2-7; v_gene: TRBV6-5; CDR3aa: ASSYDPGTGSPEQY
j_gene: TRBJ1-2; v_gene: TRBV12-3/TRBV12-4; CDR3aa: ASSFPANYGYT